This TCR beta chain comes out of a study of cytomegalovirus exposure and HLA in healthy donors. The PCR was carried out with 60 Vbeta primers and 13 Jbeta primers. The repertoire was sequenced with immunoSEQ multiplex PCR; TCRdb's copy has only in-frame clones and lacks some. Of approximately 130,000 clones detected, about 81% appear once; the ten largest clones hold under 6%. As to this clone: Its antigen is unknown.

Study conclusions and caveats: Another analysis was done later, and it associated over 15,000 TCR beta sequences with HLA alleles at 0.05 false discovery rate. Later analysis demonstrated an association between a missense DCLRE1C variant and TCR beta V- and J-gene trimming. In an earlier analysis, productive rearrangement rates for most beta V segments clustered near 87% or 30%. Equally common other TCR beta chains were less clonally expanded than HLA-associated ones, a later analysis found.

This CDR3 contains 17 residues. The germline CDR1 and CDR2 sequences are LGHNA and YNFKEQ. Trimming cost V 1 base and J 3 bases; bases outside gene matches: 7. Sequencing was performed on PBMCs. V usage is TRBV4-2 and J usage is TRBJ2-2; 8 positions match TRBD2. This clonotype was sampled from a woman between 40 and 50 years old in good health and CMV-seropositive. In DNA form, the CDR3 reads TGTGCCAGCAGCCAAGTTAGAGCGGGAGCGGACACCGGGGAGCTGTTTTTT. It yields the protein CASSQVRAGADTGELFF.